This T cell receptor beta chain comes out of a study of blood T cells in healthy people across ages. Germline-derived CDR1 and CDR2 are DFQATT and SNEGSKA (reference sequence). The CDR3 spans 14 residues. V lost 3 bases and J lost 7; bases outside the gene matches: 8. This clonotype was recorded at least ten times. A J-beta primer mix and a sample-barcoded 5' primer were used in a second PCR of about 7 to 12 cycles. Each CDR3 protein gets one entry after TCRdb re-called the 5' RACE reads with MiXCR. The sample carries hundreds of thousands of distinct CDR3 sequences, roughly half recorded once. The sequence was obtained from an elderly woman in good health. The chain employs TRBV20-1 and TRBJ2-1; TRBD1 agrees at 8 bases. Source material: blood. The CDR3 loop is CSARTGVLRNEQFF. In DNA form, the CDR3 reads TGCAGTGCTAGGACAGGGGTCCTCCGGAATGAGCAGTTCTTC.